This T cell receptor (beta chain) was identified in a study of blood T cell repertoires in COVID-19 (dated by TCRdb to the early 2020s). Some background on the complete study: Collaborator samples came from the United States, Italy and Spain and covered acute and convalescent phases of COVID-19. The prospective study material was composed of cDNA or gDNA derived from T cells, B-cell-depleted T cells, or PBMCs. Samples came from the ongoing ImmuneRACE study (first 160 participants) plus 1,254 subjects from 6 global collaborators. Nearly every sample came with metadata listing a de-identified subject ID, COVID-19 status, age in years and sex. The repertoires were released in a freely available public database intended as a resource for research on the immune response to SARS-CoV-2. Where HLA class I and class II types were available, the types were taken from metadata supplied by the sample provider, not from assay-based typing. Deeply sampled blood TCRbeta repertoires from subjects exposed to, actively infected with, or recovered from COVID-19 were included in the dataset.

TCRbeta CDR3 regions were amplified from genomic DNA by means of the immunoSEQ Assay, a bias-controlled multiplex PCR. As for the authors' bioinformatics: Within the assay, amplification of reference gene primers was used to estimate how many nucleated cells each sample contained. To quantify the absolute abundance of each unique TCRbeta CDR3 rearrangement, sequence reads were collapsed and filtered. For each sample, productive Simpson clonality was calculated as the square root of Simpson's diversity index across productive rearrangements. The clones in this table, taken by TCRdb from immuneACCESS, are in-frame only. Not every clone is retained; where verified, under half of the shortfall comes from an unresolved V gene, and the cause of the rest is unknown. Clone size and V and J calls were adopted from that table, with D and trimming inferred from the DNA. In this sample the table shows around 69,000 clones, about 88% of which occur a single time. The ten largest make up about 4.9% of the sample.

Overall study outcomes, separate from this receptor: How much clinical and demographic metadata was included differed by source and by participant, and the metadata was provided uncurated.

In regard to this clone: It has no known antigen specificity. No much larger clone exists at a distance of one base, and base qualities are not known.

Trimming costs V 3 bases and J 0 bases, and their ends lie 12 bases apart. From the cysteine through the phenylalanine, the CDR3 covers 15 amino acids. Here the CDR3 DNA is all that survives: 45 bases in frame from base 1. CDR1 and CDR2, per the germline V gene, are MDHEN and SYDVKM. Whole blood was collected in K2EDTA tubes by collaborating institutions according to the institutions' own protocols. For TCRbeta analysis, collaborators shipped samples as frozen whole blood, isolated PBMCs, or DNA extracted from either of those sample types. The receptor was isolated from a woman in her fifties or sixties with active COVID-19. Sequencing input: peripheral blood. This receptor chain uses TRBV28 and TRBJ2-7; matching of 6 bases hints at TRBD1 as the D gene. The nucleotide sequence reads TGTGCCAGCAGTTTGAAGGGGGTAAGCTCCTACGAGCAGTACTTC. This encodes CASSLKGVSSYEQYF.